This T cell receptor beta chain was sequenced for a study of shared clonotypes between healthy human individuals. For the study at large: Plates per donor: three CD4 naive, three CD4 memory, two CD8 naive, one CD8 memory.

Profiling relied on immunoSEQ multiplex PCR, and the TCRdb table lists in-frame clones only, not all of them. The table records about 2.1 million clones, roughly 95% of them present only once. Per germline, CDR1 SGHTA and CDR2 FQGNSA. J was trimmed by 3 bases and V by 1 base; bases with no gene match: 5. This CDR3 is 15 amino acids long. Naive CD8 cells were CD45RO-negative, positively selected for CCR7, excluding terminally differentiated effector memory CD45RA+ cells. The TCR originated in a man aged 18 to 30 in good health. Some clones in this sample may be carry-over from other donors' samples. The genes are TRBV7-2 and TRBJ2-7; 8 bases line up with TRBD2. Material for sequencing was naive CD8+ T cells from PBMCs. The CDR3: CASSLGELAGYEQYF. CDR3 nucleotides: TGTGCCAGCAGCTTAGGAGAGCTAGCGGGCTACGAGCAGTACTTC.